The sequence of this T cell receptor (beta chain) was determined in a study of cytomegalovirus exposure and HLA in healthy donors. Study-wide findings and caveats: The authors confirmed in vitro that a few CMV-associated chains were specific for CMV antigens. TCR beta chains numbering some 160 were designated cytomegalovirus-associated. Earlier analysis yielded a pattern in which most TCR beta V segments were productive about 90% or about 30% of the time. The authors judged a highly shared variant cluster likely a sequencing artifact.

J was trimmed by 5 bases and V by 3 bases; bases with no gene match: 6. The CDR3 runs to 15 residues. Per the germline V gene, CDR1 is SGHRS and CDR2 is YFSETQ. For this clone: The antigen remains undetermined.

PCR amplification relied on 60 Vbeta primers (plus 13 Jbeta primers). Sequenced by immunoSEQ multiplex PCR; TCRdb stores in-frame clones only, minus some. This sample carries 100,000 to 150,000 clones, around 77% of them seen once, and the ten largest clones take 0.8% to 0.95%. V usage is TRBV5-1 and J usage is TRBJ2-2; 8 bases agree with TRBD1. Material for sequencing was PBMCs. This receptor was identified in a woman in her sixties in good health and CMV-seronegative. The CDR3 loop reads CASSSQGDRTGELFF. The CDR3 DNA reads TGCGCCAGCAGCTCACAGGGGGATAGGACCGGGGAGCTGTTTTTT.